This entry concerns a single TCR beta chain. This sample was taken from a study of blood T cell repertoires in COVID-19. Across the study: Researchers got acute and convalescent COVID-19 samples from the United States, Italy and Spain.

Authors' data handling: Using reference gene primer amplification, nucleated cell counts were estimated. Clones were read by immunoSEQ multiplex PCR, and TCRdb kept only the in-frame ones, dropping some. V and J calls and clone size come straight from that table; D and trimming were deduced from the DNA. The sample lists about 180,000 clones; about 86% were seen once. This receptor was identified in a woman aged 65 to 85 with COVID-19, enrolled during active disease. Sequenced input: peripheral blood.

The chain's CDR3 is CASSSRGTGVGYTF. CDR3 in DNA: TGTGCCAGCAGCTCCCGCGGGACCGGGGTCGGCTACACCTTC. This chain connects TRBV11-3 to TRBJ1-2, with a tentative D call TRBD1 (5 bases). The V end lost 4 bases, the J end lost 8 bases, and 17 bases lay between the germline ends. Per the germline V gene, CDR1 is SGHNT and CDR2 is YENEEA. The CDR3 is 14 amino acids. Drawing the rest from reference TRBV11-3 and TRBJ1-2, the complete variable domain is EAGVVQSPRYKIIEKKQPVAFWCNPISGHNTLYWYLQNLGQGPELLIRYENEEAVDDSQLPKDRFSAERLKGVDSTLKIQPAELGDSAVYLCASSSRGTGVGYTFGSGTRLTVV.